The clone carrying this T cell receptor beta chain was recorded once. The antigen is undetermined. PCR employed 60 Vbeta and 13 Jbeta primers. Profiled with immunoSEQ multiplex PCR; TCRdb holds only in-frame clones, not every one. In the table there are around 200,000 clones, just over 75% of which are singletons. Between the trimmed V and J ends, which lost 5 bases and 6 bases, there was a span of 6 bases. The germline V gene encodes CDR1 SGHAT and CDR2 FQNNGV. The CDR3 totals 11 residues. This entry belongs to a study of cytomegalovirus exposure and HLA in healthy donors. General study results and limits: Later findings reportedly placed an Asian-associated ancestry cluster below the roughly 700-donor mean for N-insertions. Judged likely to be a sequencing artifact was a cluster of highly shared sequence variants.

The V and J genes are TRBV11-2 and TRBJ2-3; D is ambiguous. Sequenced sample: PBMCs. This TCR was recovered from a man aged 25 to 40 in good health and CMV-seronegative. CDR3 in amino acids: CASSPFDTQYF. CDR3 bases: TGTGCCAGCAGCCCTTTCGATACGCAGTATTTT.